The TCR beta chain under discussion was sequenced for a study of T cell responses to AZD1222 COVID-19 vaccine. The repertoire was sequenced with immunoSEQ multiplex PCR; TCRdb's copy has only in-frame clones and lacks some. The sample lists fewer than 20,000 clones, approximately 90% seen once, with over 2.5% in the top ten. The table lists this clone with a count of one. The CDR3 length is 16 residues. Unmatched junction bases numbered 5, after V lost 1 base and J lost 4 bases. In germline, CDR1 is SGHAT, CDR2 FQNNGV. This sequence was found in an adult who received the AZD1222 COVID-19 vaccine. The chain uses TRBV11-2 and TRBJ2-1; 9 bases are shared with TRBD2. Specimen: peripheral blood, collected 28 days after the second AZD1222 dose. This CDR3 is CASSLVASGVYNEQFF. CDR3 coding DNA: TGTGCCAGCAGCTTAGTGGCTAGCGGGGTTTACAATGAGCAGTTCTTC.